This TCR beta chain was documented in a study of identical twins. TCRdb re-called the 5' RACE reads with MiXCR, one entry per CDR3 protein. The sample lists hundreds of thousands of distinct CDR3 sequences; 15% to 20% were seen once. General study findings and limits: Abundant beta clonotypes from cord blood had fewer insertions, unlike memory repertoires, which showed none.

This clonotype appeared a few times. Antigen unknown. The data were also submitted as part of a second study, on T cells expressing NK-cell markers. Per that paper: Dominant NKG2C+ clonotypes made up about 1.0-8% of CD8+ T cells in several donors.

The sequenced sample was PBMCs. The clonotype comes from a woman under 30 in good health.

CDR3 amino acids: CAIREASGRAGTGELFF. The CDR3 region has the DNA TGTGCCATCAGAGAAGCTAGCGGGAGGGCCGGAACCGGGGAGCTGTTTTTT. The chain has TRBV6-1 and TRBJ2-2, with TRBD2 identical over 12 bases. This CDR3 contains 17 residues. V trimming: 10 bases; J trimming: 5 bases; junction bases outside the gene matches: 14. Germline lookup yields CDR1 MNHNS and CDR2 SASEGT.